The following is a TCR beta chain sequence with its context. What antigen it recognizes has not been identified. One base away there is no much larger clone; base qualities are not given. This specimen's time point label, interpreted: baseline before first vaccination. Vaccinee samples came from UK trials COV001 and COV002, including a single-blind randomized controlled phase 2/3 trial of AZD1222 (ChAdOx1 nCoV-19) in healthy adults. For TCRbeta chain sequencing, PBMC samples were collected from trial participants at day 0 and at day 28 after the second dose. The data were taken from a study of T cell responses to AZD1222 COVID-19 vaccine (dated by TCRdb to about 2021). Study-level background: Because spike-specific TCR depth and breadth did not differ between the two schedules, AZD1222 recipients who got a second dose at roughly 4 weeks were pooled with those who got a second dose at roughly 12 weeks. A total of under 250 trial participants underwent TCR sequencing, of whom under 220 had received two doses of AZD1222 and about 25 had received two doses of the MenACWY control vaccine. Trial participants were enrolled by age into 18-55, 56-69 and 70-plus year subgroups, with about 150, 28 and 57 TCR-sequenced participants respectively. Results and caveats for the whole study, not just this receptor: Spike-specific TCR breadth and depth rose significantly after two AZD1222 doses compared with day 0 and with MenACWY recipients. Reportedly, almost half of the unique spike-specific TCRs recognized epitopes lying outside the regions that are mutated in the B.1.351 and B.1.1.7 variants. The vaccine-associated CD4 TCRs covered the entire spike protein, and the dominant responses fell in regions 160-218 and 743-854. Because no samples from the day 14 peak response were available, repertoires could be characterized only after the peak T cell response. Participants were mostly white British, with more females than males. The authors suggested clonal diversity may have been underestimated. Conclusions about previously exposed vaccinees are limited, since just a handful of AZD1222 recipients were seropositive for SARS-CoV-2 at baseline. The 56-69-year group was small, and its depth increase did not reach significance, likely because of low power.

The CDR3 regions of human TCRbeta chains were subjected to immunosequencing. In the source study's methods: Repertoire TCRs were matched against a reference library of SARS-CoV-2-specific TCRs generated with the MIRA antigen-specificity platform. Breadth was defined as the fraction of unique TCRs that were SARS-CoV-2-associated, and depth was defined as the fraction of total T cells that were SARS-CoV-2-associated. Each spike-specific TCR was assigned to its reactive spike region and to a CD4 or CD8 class using the MIRA data. Log10-transformed breadth and depth values were compared by one-way ANOVA with Sidak's multiple comparisons tests. TCRdb retrieved this table from immuneACCESS and kept in-frame rearrangements only. Not all clones are present; in checked studies, unresolved V genes account for under half, and no reason is known for the remainder. D and trimming were read from the DNA, whereas the V and J calls and clone size are those reported in that table. This sample lists approximately 120,000 clones; approximately 91% were detected once. Under 20% of the sample belongs to the ten largest clones.

A distance of 9 bases separates the germline ends of V and J, which lose 3 bases and 3 bases respectively. The CDR3 measures 13 amino acids from cysteine to phenylalanine. The sequence is cut down to CDR3 DNA, 39 bases in frame from base 1. CDR1 and CDR2, looked up from the germline V gene (reference sequence), are LGHDT and YNNKEL. The rearrangement joined TRBV3-1 (or the pseudogene TRBV3-2) to TRBJ2-7, with the D segment identity uncertain. Sequenced material: peripheral blood, taken on day 0 of AZD1222 vaccination. The TCR was taken from an adult in good health. The sequenced DNA: TGTGCCAGCAGCCACTTGCTAAGCTACGAGCAGTACTTC. This translates into CASSHLLSYEQYF.